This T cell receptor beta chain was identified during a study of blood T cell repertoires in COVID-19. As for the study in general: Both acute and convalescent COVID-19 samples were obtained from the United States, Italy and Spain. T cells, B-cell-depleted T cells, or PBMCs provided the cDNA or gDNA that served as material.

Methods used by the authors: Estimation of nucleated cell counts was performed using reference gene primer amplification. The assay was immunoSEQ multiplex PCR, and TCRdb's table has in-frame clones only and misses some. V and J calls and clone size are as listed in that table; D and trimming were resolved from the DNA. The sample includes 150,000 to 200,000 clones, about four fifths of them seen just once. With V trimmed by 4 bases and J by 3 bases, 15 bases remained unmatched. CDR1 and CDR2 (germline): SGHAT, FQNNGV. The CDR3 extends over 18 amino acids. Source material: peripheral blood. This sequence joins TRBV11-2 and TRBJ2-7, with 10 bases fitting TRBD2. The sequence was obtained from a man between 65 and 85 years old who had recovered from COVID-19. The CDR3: CASSSEVQLAGADYEQYF. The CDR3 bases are TGTGCCAGCAGCTCAGAAGTCCAGCTAGCGGGAGCGGACTACGAGCAGTACTTC.